This T cell receptor (beta chain) was observed in a study of radiotherapy plus CTLA-4 blockade in lung cancer. Study details: Of all patients, approximately 20% responded objectively and roughly 31% showed disease control.

On this clone: Antigen unknown.

The repertoire was sequenced with immunoSEQ multiplex PCR; TCRdb's copy has only in-frame clones and lacks some. The sample shows more than 55,000 clones, 77% of them seen only once. The study treated chemo-refractory metastatic non-small-cell lung cancer patients with focal radiation plus ipilimumab CTLA-4 blockade. Deletions cut 3 bases from V and 1 base from J, with 18 bases between. The CDR3 is 17 residues long. CDR1 is SQVTM, CDR2 ANQGSEA, per germline. Study observations and caveats: Early blood T cell clone dynamics, with interferon-beta, were reported to best predict response. In blood, TCR clones derived from the tumor expanded after radiotherapy plus ipilimumab.

The source was peripheral blood, collected from a patient treated with radiotherapy plus ipilimumab. The sequence was obtained from a human donor with non-small cell lung cancer who had a partial response to radiotherapy plus ipilimumab. The chain combines TRBV29-1 with TRBJ2-2, with D perhaps matching TRBD2 (6 bases). The DNA for the CDR3 is TGCAGCGTTGAGTCCGGCGAGTCGGGGGTGAACACCGGGGAGCTGTTTTTT. Protein product: CSVESGESGVNTGELFF.